One and the same sample provided the 3 T cell receptor beta chains below, sequenced in a study of blood T cell repertoires in COVID-19. Only in-frame clones appear in the TCRdb table, and some are missing; sequencing was by immunoSEQ multiplex PCR. The table has some 160,000 clones, 78% seen once. Sequenced input: peripheral blood. These receptors originate from a woman older than 75 with acute or convalescent COVID-19.

V gene TRBV5-5 combines with J gene TRBJ1-1; D is uncertain. CDR1 and CDR2 (germline): SGHKS, YYEKEE (reference sequence). The CDR3 covers 14 residues. Between the trimmed V and J ends, which lost 0 bases and 4 bases, there was a span of 10 bases. The CDR3 DNA follows: TGTGCCAGCAGCTTGGGACAACTGGGCACTGAAGCTTTCTTT. Translated: CASSLGQLGTEAFF.

The V and J genes are TRBV28 and TRBJ1-6; maybe TRBD1 (5 bases). The CDR3 extends over 14 amino acids. Germline CDR1 MDHEN, CDR2 SYDVKM. V lost 5 bases and J 5 bases, leaving 10 bases between the germline ends. This CDR3 is CASSLGTDNSPLHF. Here the CDR3 DNA reads TGTGCCAGCAGTCTCGGGACTGATAATTCACCCCTCCACTTT.

V and J are TRBV15 and TRBJ2-1; 12 positions agree with TRBD2. CDR3 size: 15 residues. Germline V gene sequence: CDR1 LNHNV, CDR2 YYDKDF (reference sequence). J gave up 5 bases and V 2 bases, and 1 base lay outside the gene matches. CDR3 region: CATSRRTSGNNEQFF. The CDR3, as DNA: TGTGCCACCAGCAGACGGACTAGCGGGAACAATGAGCAGTTCTTC.